What follows describes a single T cell receptor (beta chain). The antigen is not known. The PCR made use of 60 Vbeta and 13 Jbeta primers. Some clones are missing from TCRdb's copy, which holds only in-frame ones; the method was immunoSEQ multiplex PCR. The sample holds approximately 120,000 clones; around three quarters are singletons and the top ten take approximately 2.5%. This CDR3 has 16 amino acids. The germline V gene has CDR1 SGHDT and CDR2 YYEEEE. V was clipped by 4 bases and J by 4 bases, with 17 bases between them. This entry is derived from a study of cytomegalovirus exposure and HLA in healthy donors. General study findings and limits: The authors excluded some V segments, including TRBV6-2 and TRBV6-3, as indistinguishable. Association of a missense DCLRE1C variant with TCR beta V- and J-gene trimming was reported in a later analysis. HLA alleles showed associations with 16,951 TCR beta sequences in a later analysis, at a 0.05 false discovery rate.

The sample consisted of PBMCs. The source is a female donor in good health and CMV-seronegative. This chain links TRBV5-6 with TRBJ2-2, with a tentative D call TRBD1 (5 bases). For the CDR3, the DNA is TGTGCCAGCAGCCTATGGGGCGGCGTTAGCACCGGGGAGCTGTTTTTT. Its protein is CASSLWGGVSTGELFF.